This TCR beta chain is from a study of blood T cell repertoires in COVID-19. Overall study: Specimens from acute and convalescent COVID-19 originated in the United States, Italy and Spain. Sources were T cells, B-cell-depleted T cells, or PBMCs; the material itself was cDNA or gDNA.

As originally analysed: It was from reference gene primer amplification that nucleated cell counts were estimated. TCRdb's table, derived via immunoSEQ multiplex PCR, lists solely in-frame clones and lacks some. That table is the source of V, J and clone size, and D and trimming were worked out from the DNA. Among about 170,000 clones listed, more than 65% were seen once. In germline, CDR1 is MNHEY, CDR2 SVGAGI. This CDR3 contains 14 residues. The V segment lost 5 bases and the J segment 3 bases; nucleotides outside the gene matches: 6. The source material was peripheral blood. The V gene is TRBV6-5, the J gene TRBJ2-5, with 7 bases lining up with TRBD1. The source of this sequence is a woman aged 80 or older with active or convalescent COVID-19. This CDR3 is CASSTGTEKETQYF. CDR3 nucleotide sequence: TGTGCCAGCAGTACCGGGACAGAGAAAGAGACCCAGTACTTC.